The clone carrying this T cell receptor beta chain was detected once. Seattle participants joined during active infection and were tracked over time. This CDR3 region has 13 residues. V shed 1 base and J shed 3 bases, with 5 bases lying between them. From germline, CDR1 is KGHDR and CDR2 SFDVKD. The method was immunoSEQ multiplex PCR; TCRdb's version includes in-frame clones alone and lacks a portion of them. Of about 150,000 clones in the sample, roughly 80% were seen once. This sample stems from a study of blood T cell repertoires in COVID-19. About the study: There were acute and convalescent COVID-19 samples, and they came from the United States, Italy and Spain. PBMCs, B-cell-depleted T cells, or T cells provided the cDNA or gDNA that made up the material.

This receptor was identified in a woman in her fifties or sixties with COVID-19, enrolled during active disease. The sample taken for sequencing was peripheral blood. The rearrangement links TRBV24-1 to TRBJ2-5; no definite D call. The CDR3 loop is CATSDFQKETQYF. The CDR3 nucleotides are TGTGCCACCAGTGATTTTCAGAAAGAGACCCAGTACTTC.